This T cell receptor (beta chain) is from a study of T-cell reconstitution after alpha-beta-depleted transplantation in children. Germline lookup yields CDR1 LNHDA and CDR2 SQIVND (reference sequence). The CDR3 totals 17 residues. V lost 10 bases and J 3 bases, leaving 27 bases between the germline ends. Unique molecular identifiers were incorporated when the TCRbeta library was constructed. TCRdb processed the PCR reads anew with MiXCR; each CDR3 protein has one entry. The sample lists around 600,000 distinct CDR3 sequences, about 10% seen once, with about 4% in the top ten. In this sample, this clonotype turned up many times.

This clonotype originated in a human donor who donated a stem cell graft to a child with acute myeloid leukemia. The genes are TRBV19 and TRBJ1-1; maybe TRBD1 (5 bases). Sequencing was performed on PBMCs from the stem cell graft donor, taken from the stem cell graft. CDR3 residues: CATHKFSSNKGYTEAFF. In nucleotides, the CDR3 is TGTGCCACCCATAAGTTTAGCTCCAATAAGGGGTACACTGAAGCTTTCTTT.